This TCR beta chain was observed in a study of T cells in women clearing cervical HPV infection. Findings and limits, study-wide: CIN3+ cases had significantly higher TCR richness than controls; evenness did not differ.

Assay used: immunoSEQ multiplex PCR; TCRdb lists only in-frame clones, some missing. The sample totals tens of thousands of clones. Germline loops: CDR1 SEHNR, CDR2 FQNEAQ (reference sequence). The V gene end was trimmed by 1 base and the J gene end by 4 bases; junction bases not matched to a gene: 2. The CDR3 covers 14 residues. Considering frequency, this clone is medium-sized. Its cognate antigen is unknown. From the germline J gene comes the end of the CDR3, since the read stops 3 residues before it. The specimen sequenced was blood buffy coat. The source of this sequence is a woman between 18 and 70 years old with a cervical HPV16 infection that either progressed to CIN3+ or cleared (not recorded which). The gene calls are TRBV7-9 and TRBJ1-1; 8 nucleotides align to TRBD1. CDR3 in amino acids: CASSLGTGPTEAFF. Incomplete CDR3 DNA: TGTGCCAGCAGCTTAGGGACAGGGCCCACTGAA.